This is a list of T cell receptor beta chains from one sample in a study of post-analysis software for immune sequencing data. One entry per CDR3 protein results from TCRdb running MiXCR on the PCR reads. The table lists about 540,000 distinct CDR3 sequences, around 36% of them singletons. Source material: blood. Source of these receptors: a girl aged 2 to 17 with multiple sclerosis. Each CDR3 is given with its conserved first and last residue. Some rows have no size entry. The others give once, few or many, or a class for an expanded clone.

clone_size,v_call,cdr3_aa
.,TRBV10-3,CAIGGQGDEKLFF
.,TRBV3-1,CASSQDAGRTEAFF
many,TRBV12-3/TRBV12-4,CASSRQNQETQYF
.,TRBV4-1,CASSQDPGGRVEGYTF
few,TRBV29-1,CSCGGGQGRSYEQYF
.,TRBV7-2,CASFGQGVRETQYF
.,TRBV10-3,CAISVGMAKNGYEQYF
once,TRBV20-1,CSARATSGLYNEQFF
few,TRBV29-1,CSVGGRGVSDEQYF
few,TRBV5-1,CASSHGGGNSPLHF
few,TRBV7-9,CASSSRGFSDTQYF
few,TRBV12-3/TRBV12-4,CASSPGQTMYEQYF
.,TRBV6-6,CASSYPAGGYEKLFF
few,TRBV7-9,CASSQTGNDNQPQHF
.,TRBV6-5,CASSSLGKLFF
few,TRBV5-8,CASSLEPVSYEQYF
few,TRBV3-1,CASSQTGTDYGYTF
.,TRBV20-1,CSASLGQGDAGELFF
.,TRBV20-1,CSSKRGGLSSYNEQFF
few,TRBV11-1,CASSLIAGHPSTDTQYF
.,TRBV5-1,CASSAEDGENGYTF
.,TRBV12-3/TRBV12-4,CASMRADTQYF
.,TRBV29-1,CSVGGRLAKNIQYF
.,TRBV3-1,CASSQETQSPLHF
.,TRBV10-3,CAISEGTQETQYF
few,TRBV20-1,CSANPTGYEQYF